This entry lists 9 T cell receptor beta chains sequenced from one sample in a study of esophageal squamous cell carcinoma under preoperative chemotherapy. TCRdb passed the PCR reads through MiXCR, listing each CDR3 protein once. Of about 9,300 distinct CDR3 sequences listed, about 48% are singletons. Described time point: after preoperative PTX-NDP chemotherapy. Sampling took place from a patient given preoperative chemotherapy. The source of these receptors is a human donor with esophageal squamous cell carcinoma. The donor label of this sample is uncertain.

This clonotype occurred many times. The chain employs TRBV6-4 and TRBJ2-1; 11 nucleotides agree with TRBD2. The end of the DNA is better explained by TRBJ2-7, so the J call may be wrong. CDR1 is MRHNA and CDR2 is SNTAGT in the germline V gene. The CDR3 covers 14 residues. The CDR3 DNA is TGTGCCAGCAGTGGGAGACTAGCGGGATACGAGCAGTACTTC. Protein sequence: CASSGRLAGYEQYF.

Many counts were recorded for this clonotype. The chain carries TRBV6-1 and TRBJ2-5; TRBD2 matches 7 bases. The CDR3 spans 14 residues. The germline CDR1 and CDR2 sequences are MNHNS and SASEGT. The V segment lost 2 bases and the J segment 5 bases; nucleotides outside the gene matches: 5. The CDR3 DNA reads TGTGCCAGCAGTGAACTATTGGGAGGGGAGACCCAGTACTTC. Its protein product is CASSELLGGETQYF.

This clonotype was seen ten or more times. The chain uses TRBV4-1 and TRBJ2-2, with D tentatively TRBD2 (6 bases). This CDR3 has 17 amino acids. The germline CDR1 and CDR2 sequences are MGHRA and YSYEKL. V was shortened by 0 bases and J by 4 bases, with 15 bases between the two germline ends. This CDR3 reads CASSQEGEDYPTGELFF. In nucleotides, the CDR3 is TGCGCCAGCAGCCAAGAAGGTGAGGACTATCCCACCGGGGAGCTGTTTTTT.

This clonotype was detected only a few times. This sequence joins TRBV6-5 and TRBJ2-1; 9 bases line up with TRBD2. The J call may be incorrect, as the DNA end agrees better with TRBJ2-7. CDR3 length: 15 residues. The germline CDR1 and CDR2 sequences are MNHEY and SVGAGI. The CDR3 nucleotides read TGTGCCAGCAGTTACTCGGCGGGAGGGTTGGATGAGCAGTACTTC. This sequence encodes CASSYSAGGLDEQYF.

This chain uses TRBV12-3 or TRBV12-4 with TRBJ2-2; 12 positions agree with TRBD1. CDR3 length equals 14 residues. The V and J ends lost 6 bases and 6 bases, in that order; junction bases with no gene match: 2. The DNA of the CDR3 is TGTGCCAGCAGAGGGACAGGGGGCTCCGGGGAGCTGTTTTTT. This sequence encodes CASRGTGGSGELFF.

This clonotype occurred many times. The CDR3 coding sequence is TGTGCCAGCAGTTACCTAAGACAGGGCGATAACATTCAGTTCTTC. It codes for CASSYLRQGDNIQFF. The rearrangement links TRBV6-2 or TRBV6-3 to TRBJ2-1; 7 bases match TRBD1. CDR1 is MNHEY, CDR2 SVGEGT, per germline. V was clipped by 2 bases and J by 13 bases; unmatched bases: 14. The CDR3 has 15 amino acids.

Details on this clonotype: Since no conserved phenylalanine or tryptophan closes the CDR3, a read error is the likely cause. The DNA is left out, because the CDR3 cannot be placed on it with certainty; the CDR3 is given as TCRdb lists it. The V call is TRBV7-6, the J call TRBJ2-6; the table's D gene call, TRBD2, was not cross checked with the DNA. Germline loops: CDR1 SGHVS, CDR2 FNYEAQ. Counting both end residues, the CDR3 totals 17 amino acids. CDR3 loop: CASSLGLAGINEQFFGP.

At least ten counts were recorded for this clonotype. The rearrangement uses TRBV4-1 and TRBJ2-5; the D call may be TRBD1 or TRBD2 (5 bases each). Germline assignment: CDR1 MGHRA and CDR2 YSYEKL. Trimming cost V 3 bases and J 11 bases, with 25 bases left between them. This CDR3 has 16 residues. The CDR3 reads CASSHKGPTFYNEQYF. In DNA, the CDR3 is TGCGCCAGCAGCCACAAGGGACCGACCTTCTACAATGAGCAGTACTTC.

This clonotype is labeled as medium-sized. The J gene is TRBJ2-1, the V gene TRBV6-1; D possibly corresponds to TRBD1 (6 bases). The CDR3 is made up of 14 amino acids. CDR1 is MNHNS and CDR2 is SASEGT in the germline V gene. Trimming removed 1 base from V and 2 bases from J, with 6 bases in between. The CDR3, as DNA: TGTGCCAGCAGTGAAGGGACAGCCTACAATGAGCAGTTCTTC. This sequence encodes CASSEGTAYNEQFF.